The 8 T cell receptor beta chains below all came from one sample that was sequenced in a study of siplizumab effects on memory and regulatory T cells. Here immunoSEQ multiplex PCR was the method, and the copy in TCRdb shows in-frame clones only, minus some. Found here are approximately 100,000 clones, about 93% of them singletons; the top ten hold approximately 0.67%. What was sequenced was Tregs sorted from blood. Receptor source: a human donor in good health.

V usage is TRBV2 and J usage is TRBJ2-6; the D is unclear. This CDR3 contains 15 residues. The germline V and J ends were trimmed by 2 bases and 4 bases, with 9 bases remaining between them. CDR1 is SNHLY, CDR2 FYNNEI, per germline. The CDR3, as DNA: TGTGCCAGCAGTGAACGTAGAAGCGGGGCCAACGTCCTGACTTTC. This encodes CASSERRSGANVLTF. Full variable domain (rest looked up from reference TRBV2 and TRBJ2-6): EPEVTQTPSHQVTQMGQEVILRCVPISNHLYFYWYRQILGQKVEFLVSFYNNEISEKSEIFDDQFSVERPDGSNFTLKIRSTKLEDSAMYFCASSERRSGANVLTFGAGSRLTVL.

The gene calls are TRBV6-5 and TRBJ2-2; no firm D call. Trimming took 0 bases from V and 7 from J, leaving 6 bases between them. The germline V gene has CDR1 MNHEY and CDR2 SVGAGI. This CDR3 contains 13 residues. The CDR3: CASSYSGFGELFF. The DNA of the CDR3 is TGTGCCAGCAGTTACTCAGGGTTCGGGGAGCTGTTTTTT.

This chain links TRBV5-1 with TRBJ2-2, with D perhaps TRBD2 (5 bases). V was pared by 4 bases and J by 2 bases, with 9 bases between. The CDR3 runs to 14 residues. CDR1 and CDR2 from the germline V gene are SGHRS and YFSETQ. The CDR3 DNA sequence: TGCGCCAGCAGCGCGCGGACTAACACCGGGGAGCTGTTTTTT. It is translated as CASSARTNTGELFF. Full variable domain (remainder filled in from reference TRBV5-1 and TRBJ2-2): KAGVTQTPRYLIKTRGQQVTLSCSPISGHRSVSWYQQTPGQGLQFLFEYFSETQRNKGNFPGRFSGRQFSNSRSEMNVSTLELGDSALYLCASSARTNTGELFFGEGSRLTVL.

The sample holds one count of this clone. The gene calls are TRBV7-9 and TRBJ2-2; a weak D match, TRBD1 (6 bases). The germline V and J ends were trimmed by 4 bases and 1 base, with 10 bases remaining between them. CDR1 SEHNR and CDR2 FQNEAQ come from the germline V gene (reference sequence). This CDR3 spans 15 amino acids. CDR3 bases: TGTGCCAGCAGCTCCCGGACAGTGAACACCGGGGAGCTGTTTTTT. It yields the protein CASSSRTVNTGELFF.

This clone was observed once. The chain links TRBV4-1 to TRBJ2-2; TRBD2 aligns across 9 bases. Germline V CDR1 and CDR2: MGHRA, YSYEKL. The V segment lost 10 bases and the J segment 3 bases; nucleotides outside the gene matches: 9. This CDR3 region has 15 residues. Here the CDR3 reads CATRFSGSYTGELFF. The CDR3, as DNA: TGCGCCACACGCTTTAGCGGGAGCTACACCGGGGAGCTGTTTTTT.

The count of this clone is one. The genes are TRBV2 and TRBJ1-2, with D hard to call. The CDR3 covers 13 residues. The V gene's germline CDR1 is SNHLY and CDR2 FYNNEI. V shed 7 bases and J shed 6 bases, with 15 bases lying between them. CDR3 DNA sequence: TGTGCCAGCAATTCTAGGGTCGCAAATGGCTACACCTTC. The encoded protein is CASNSRVANGYTF.

The chain couples TRBV7-2 to TRBJ2-7; 8 positions match TRBD2. The CDR3 loop spans 14 amino acids. V lost 3 bases and J lost 3; bases outside the gene matches: 4. The germline CDR1 and CDR2 sequences are SGHTA and FQGNSA. CDR3 in amino acids: CASSFSGGSYEQYF. In nucleotides, the CDR3 is TGTGCCAGCAGCTTCTCGGGGGGGAGCTACGAGCAGTACTTC. Drawing the rest from reference TRBV7-2 and TRBJ2-7, the complete variable domain is GAGVSQSPSNKVTEKGKDVELRCDPISGHTALYWYRQSLGQGLEFLIYFQGNSAPDKSGLPSDRFSAERTGGSVSTLTIQRTQQEDSAVYLCASSFSGGSYEQYFGPGTRLTVT.

This clone was recorded only once. The chain links TRBV21-1 to TRBJ1-2. TRBV21-1 is listed as a pseudogene. This CDR3 is built from 14 residues. This CDR3 reads CASNTIGGNYGYTF. CDR3 DNA sequence: TGTGCCAGCAACACGATAGGCGGGAACTATGGCTACACCTTC.